This T cell receptor (beta chain) was retrieved from a study of blood T cell repertoires in COVID-19. About the research overall: Specimens from acute and convalescent COVID-19 originated in the United States, Italy and Spain. Nucleic acid was either cDNA or gDNA, and it came from T cells, B-cell-depleted T cells, or PBMCs.

This CDR3 contains 14 residues. Trimming pared 5 bases from V and 0 bases from J, leaving 9 bases between. Germline CDR1 and CDR2: MRHNA and SNTAGT. Authors' data handling: Cell counts per sample came from amplifying reference gene primers. Produced via immunoSEQ multiplex PCR; TCRdb's table is partial and in-frame only. V and J calls and clone size come straight from that table; D and trimming were deduced from the DNA. The sample holds approximately 120,000 clones; 80% to 90% are singletons and the top ten take about 1.1%. Specimen: peripheral blood. The receptor's source is a human donor in a cohort sampled during active COVID-19. The chain uses TRBV6-4 and TRBJ2-3, with D possibly matching TRBD2 (5 bases). CDR3 nucleotides: TGTGCCAGCAGTCAGGAGCGGAGCACAGATACGCAGTATTTT. Residues: CASSQERSTDTQYF.